Here is one T cell receptor (beta chain) with its context. The CDR3 covers 14 residues. Trimming removed 3 bases from V and 8 bases from J, with 16 bases in between. Germline V CDR1 and CDR2: MDHEN, SYDVKM. The sample comes from a study of blood T cell repertoires in COVID-19. Overall study context: The United States, Italy and Spain provided the acute and convalescent COVID-19 samples.

Per the study methods: Nucleated cell number was recorded as an estimate derived from reference gene primer amplification. Here immunoSEQ multiplex PCR was the method, and the copy in TCRdb shows in-frame clones only, minus some. Clonal size and the V and J genes are those of that table, whereas D and trimming came from the DNA. This table has 150,000 or so clones, about nine tenths appearing once. What was sequenced was peripheral blood. The receptor was isolated from a man older than 75 with acute or convalescent COVID-19. The rearrangement joins TRBV28 to TRBJ1-1, with D maybe TRBD1 (6 bases). CDR3 nucleotides: TGTGCCAGCAGTTTGCCAGGGGCGAGGTCGGAAGCTTTCTTT. As protein: CASSLPGARSEAFF.